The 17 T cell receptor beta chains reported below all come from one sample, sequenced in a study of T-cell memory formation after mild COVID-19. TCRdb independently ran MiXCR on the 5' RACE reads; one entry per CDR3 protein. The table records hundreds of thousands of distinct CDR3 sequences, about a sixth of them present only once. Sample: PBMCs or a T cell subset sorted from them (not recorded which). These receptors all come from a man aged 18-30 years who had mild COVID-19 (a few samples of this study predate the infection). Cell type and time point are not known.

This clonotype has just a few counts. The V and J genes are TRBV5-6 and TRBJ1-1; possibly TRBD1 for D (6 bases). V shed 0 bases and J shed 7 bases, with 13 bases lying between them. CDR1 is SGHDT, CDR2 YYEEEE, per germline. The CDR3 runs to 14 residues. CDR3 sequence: CASSLAGVPGEAFF. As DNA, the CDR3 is TGTGCCAGCAGCTTGGCAGGGGTTCCGGGTGAAGCTTTCTTT.

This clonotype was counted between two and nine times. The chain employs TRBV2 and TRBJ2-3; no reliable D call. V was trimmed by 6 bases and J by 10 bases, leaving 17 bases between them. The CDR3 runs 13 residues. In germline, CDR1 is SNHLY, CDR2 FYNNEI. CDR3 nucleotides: TGTGCCAGCAGGTATTTGGCAGCCGGTCCGCAGTATTTT. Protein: CASRYLAAGPQYF.

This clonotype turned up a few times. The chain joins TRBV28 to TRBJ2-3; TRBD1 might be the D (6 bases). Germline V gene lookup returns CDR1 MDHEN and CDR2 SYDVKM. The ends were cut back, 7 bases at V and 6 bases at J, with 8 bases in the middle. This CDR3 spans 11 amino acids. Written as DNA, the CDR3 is TGTGCCAGCATTACAGGGGATACGCAGTATTTT. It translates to CASITGDTQYF.

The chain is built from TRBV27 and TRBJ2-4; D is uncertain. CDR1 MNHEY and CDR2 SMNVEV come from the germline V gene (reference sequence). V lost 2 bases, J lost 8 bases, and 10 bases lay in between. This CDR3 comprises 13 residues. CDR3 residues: CASSLEVGYIQYF. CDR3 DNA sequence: TGTGCCAGCAGTTTAGAGGTTGGGTACATTCAGTACTTC.

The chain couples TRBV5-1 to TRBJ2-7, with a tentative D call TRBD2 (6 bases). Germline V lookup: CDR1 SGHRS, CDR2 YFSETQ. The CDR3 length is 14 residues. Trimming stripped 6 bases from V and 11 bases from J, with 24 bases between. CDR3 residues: CASTSTVRGSLEYV. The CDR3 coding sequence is TGCGCCAGCACCTCGACCGTACGGGGGAGTTTGGAGTACGTC.

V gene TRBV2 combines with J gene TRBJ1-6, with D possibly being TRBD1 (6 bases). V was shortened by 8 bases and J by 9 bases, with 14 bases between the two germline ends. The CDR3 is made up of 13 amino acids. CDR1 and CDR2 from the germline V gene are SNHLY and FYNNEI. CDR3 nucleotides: TGTGCCAGCCAAGCAAGGGGGGCTTCACCCCTCCACTTT. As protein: CASQARGASPLHF.

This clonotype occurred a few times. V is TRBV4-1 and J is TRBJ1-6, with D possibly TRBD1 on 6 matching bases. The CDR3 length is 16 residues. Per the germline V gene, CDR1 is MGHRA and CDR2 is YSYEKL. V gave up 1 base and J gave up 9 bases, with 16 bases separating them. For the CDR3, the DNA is TGCGCCAGCAGCCAAGCCTCGGCGGTCAGGGGTTCACCCCTCCACTTT. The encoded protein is CASSQASAVRGSPLHF.

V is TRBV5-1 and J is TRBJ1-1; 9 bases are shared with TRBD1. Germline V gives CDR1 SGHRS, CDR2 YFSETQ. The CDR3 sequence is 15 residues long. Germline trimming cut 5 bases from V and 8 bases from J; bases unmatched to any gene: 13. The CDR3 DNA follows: TGCGCCAGCAGATTTGATACAGGGGGCCGAAAGGAAGCTTTCTTT. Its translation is CASRFDTGGRKEAFF.

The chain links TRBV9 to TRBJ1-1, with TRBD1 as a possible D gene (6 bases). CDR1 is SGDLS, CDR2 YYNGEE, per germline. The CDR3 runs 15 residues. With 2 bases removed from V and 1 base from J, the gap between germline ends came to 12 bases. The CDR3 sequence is CASSVVPDRNTEAFF. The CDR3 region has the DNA TGTGCCAGCAGCGTGGTACCGGACAGGAACACTGAAGCTTTCTTT.

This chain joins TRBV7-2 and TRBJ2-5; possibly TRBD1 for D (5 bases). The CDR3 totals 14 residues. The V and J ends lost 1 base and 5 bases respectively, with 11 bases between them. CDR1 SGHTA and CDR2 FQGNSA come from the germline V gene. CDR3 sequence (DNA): TGTGCCAGCAGCTTAGGGCAGGGAACGGAGACCCAGTACTTC. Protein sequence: CASSLGQGTETQYF.

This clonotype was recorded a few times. DNA for the CDR3: TGTGCCAGCAGCGGGGGGACTAGCGGTCCCTACGAGCAGTACTTC. It codes for CASSGGTSGPYEQYF. The chain carries TRBV9 and TRBJ2-7; 11 bases fit TRBD2. The CDR3 covers 15 residues. V was pared by 3 bases and J by 2 bases, with 4 bases of the junction left unmatched. Per germline, CDR1 SGDLS and CDR2 YYNGEE.

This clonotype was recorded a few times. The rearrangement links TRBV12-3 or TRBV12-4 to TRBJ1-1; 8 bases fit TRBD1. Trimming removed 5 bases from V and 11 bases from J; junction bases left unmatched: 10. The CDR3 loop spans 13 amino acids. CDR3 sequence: CASSTGQGKGAFF. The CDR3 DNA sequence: TGTGCCAGCAGTACCGGACAGGGTAAAGGGGCTTTCTTT.

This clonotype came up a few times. The CDR3 DNA follows: TGCGCCAGCAGCTTGGGAACAGGGGCTGGAGAAGCTTTCTTT. Amino acid sequence: CASSLGTGAGEAFF. The chain joins TRBV5-1 to TRBJ1-1; TRBD1 matches at 7 bases. Losses at the gene ends were 0 bases for V and 8 bases for J; bases not matched to a gene: 7. CDR1 and CDR2 from the germline V gene are SGHRS and YFSETQ. The CDR3 is made up of 14 amino acids.

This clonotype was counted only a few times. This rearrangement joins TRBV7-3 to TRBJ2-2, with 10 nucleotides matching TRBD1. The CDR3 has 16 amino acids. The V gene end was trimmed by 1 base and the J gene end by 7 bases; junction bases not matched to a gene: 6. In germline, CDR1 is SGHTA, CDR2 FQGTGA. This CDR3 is CASSLNPGQGFGELFF. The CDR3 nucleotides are TGTGCCAGCAGCTTAAACCCGGGACAGGGGTTCGGGGAGCTGTTTTTT.

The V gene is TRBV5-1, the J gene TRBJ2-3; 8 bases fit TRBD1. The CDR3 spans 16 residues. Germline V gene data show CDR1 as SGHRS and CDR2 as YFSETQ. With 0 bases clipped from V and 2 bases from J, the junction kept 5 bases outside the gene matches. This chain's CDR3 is CASSLAPQGATDTQYF. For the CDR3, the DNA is TGCGCCAGCAGCTTGGCCCCTCAGGGGGCCACAGATACGCAGTATTTT.

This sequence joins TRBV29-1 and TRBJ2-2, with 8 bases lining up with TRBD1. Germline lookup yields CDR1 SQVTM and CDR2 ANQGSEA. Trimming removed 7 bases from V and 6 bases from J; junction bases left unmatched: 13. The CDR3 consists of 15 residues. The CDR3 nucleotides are TGCAGCGCCCAACCCGGGACAGGCTGGGCCGGGGAGCTGTTTTTT. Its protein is CSAQPGTGWAGELFF.

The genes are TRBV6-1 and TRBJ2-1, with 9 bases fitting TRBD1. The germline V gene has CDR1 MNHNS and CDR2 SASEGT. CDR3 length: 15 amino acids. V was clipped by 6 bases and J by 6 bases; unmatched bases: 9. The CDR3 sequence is CASREPGQGRNEQFF. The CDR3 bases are TGTGCCAGCAGAGAGCCGGGACAGGGCCGCAATGAGCAGTTCTTC.